The present entry profiles one TCR beta chain with its context. Produced via immunoSEQ multiplex PCR; TCRdb's table is partial and in-frame only. Of around 130,000 clones in the sample, less than 95% were seen once. Between the trimmed V and J ends, which lost 2 bases and 3 bases, there was a span of 13 bases. Looked up from germline, CDR1 is LNHDA and CDR2 is SQIVND (reference sequence). This CDR3 has 16 amino acids. The data stem from a study of control samples from healthy donors and cancer patients. The TCR comes from a man aged 18-30 years in good health. Sequences were obtained from blood. The chain joins TRBV19 to TRBJ1-4; D call uncertain. As DNA, the CDR3 is TGTGCCAGTAGTATACCCCGTGCTGGAGCTAATGAAAAACTGTTTTTT. Translation: CASSIPRAGANEKLFF.